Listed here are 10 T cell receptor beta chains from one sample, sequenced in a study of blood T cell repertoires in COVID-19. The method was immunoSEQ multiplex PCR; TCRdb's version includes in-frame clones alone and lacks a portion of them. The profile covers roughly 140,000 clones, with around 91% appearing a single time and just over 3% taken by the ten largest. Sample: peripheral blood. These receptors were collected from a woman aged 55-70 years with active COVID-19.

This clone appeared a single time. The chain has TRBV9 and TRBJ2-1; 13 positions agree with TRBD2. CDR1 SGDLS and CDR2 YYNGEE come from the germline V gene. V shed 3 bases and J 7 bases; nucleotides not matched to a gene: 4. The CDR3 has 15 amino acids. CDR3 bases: TGTGCCAGCAGCGGAGGACTAGCGGGAGTGAATGAGCAGTTCTTC. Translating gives CASSGGLAGVNEQFF.

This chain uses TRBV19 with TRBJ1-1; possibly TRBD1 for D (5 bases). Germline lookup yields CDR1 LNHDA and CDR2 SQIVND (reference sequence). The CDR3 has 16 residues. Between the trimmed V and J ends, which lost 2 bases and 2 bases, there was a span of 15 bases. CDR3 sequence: CASSISGISFNTEAFF. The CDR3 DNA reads TGTGCCAGTAGTATATCAGGGATAAGTTTCAACACTGAAGCTTTCTTT.

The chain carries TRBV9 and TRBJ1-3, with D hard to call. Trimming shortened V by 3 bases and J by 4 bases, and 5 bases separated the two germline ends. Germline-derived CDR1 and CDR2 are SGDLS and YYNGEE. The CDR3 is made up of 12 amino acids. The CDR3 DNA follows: TGTGCCAGCAGCGGTATGGGAAACACCATATATTTT. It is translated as CASSGMGNTIYF.

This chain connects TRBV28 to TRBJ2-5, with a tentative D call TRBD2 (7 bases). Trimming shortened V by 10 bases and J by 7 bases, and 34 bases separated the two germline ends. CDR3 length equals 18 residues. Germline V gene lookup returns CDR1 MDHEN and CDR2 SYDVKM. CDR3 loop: CATQGRGGSSHPSWTQYF. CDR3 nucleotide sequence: TGTGCCACCCAGGGGAGAGGCGGGAGTTCCCACCCCTCCTGGACCCAGTACTTC.

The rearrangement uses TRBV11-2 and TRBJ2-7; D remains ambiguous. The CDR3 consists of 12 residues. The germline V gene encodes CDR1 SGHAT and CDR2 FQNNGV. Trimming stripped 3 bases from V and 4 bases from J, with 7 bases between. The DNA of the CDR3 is TGTGCCAGCAGCTTCCTAAGTTACGAGCAGTACTTC. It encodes CASSFLSYEQYF.

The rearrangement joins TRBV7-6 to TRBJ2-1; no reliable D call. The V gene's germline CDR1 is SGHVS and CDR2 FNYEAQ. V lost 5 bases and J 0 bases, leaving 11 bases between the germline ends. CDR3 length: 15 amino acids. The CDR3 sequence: CASSADFTSYNEQFF. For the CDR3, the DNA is TGTGCCAGCAGCGCCGACTTCACCTCCTACAATGAGCAGTTCTTC.

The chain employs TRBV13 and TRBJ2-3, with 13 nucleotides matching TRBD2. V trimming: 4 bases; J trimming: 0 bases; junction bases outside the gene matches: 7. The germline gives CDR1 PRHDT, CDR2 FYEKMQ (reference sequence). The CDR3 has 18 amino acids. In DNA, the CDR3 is TGTGCCAGCAGCTCGACTAGCGGGAGGTTCCTTAGCACAGATACGCAGTATTTT. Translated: CASSSTSGRFLSTDTQYF.

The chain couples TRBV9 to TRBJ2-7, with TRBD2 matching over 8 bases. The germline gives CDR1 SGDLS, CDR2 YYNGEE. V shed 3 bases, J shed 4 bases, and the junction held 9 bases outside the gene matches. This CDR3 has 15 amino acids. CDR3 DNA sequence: TGTGCCAGCAGCGCCGTGGCGGGGGGCAAGTACGAGCAGTACTTC. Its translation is CASSAVAGGKYEQYF.

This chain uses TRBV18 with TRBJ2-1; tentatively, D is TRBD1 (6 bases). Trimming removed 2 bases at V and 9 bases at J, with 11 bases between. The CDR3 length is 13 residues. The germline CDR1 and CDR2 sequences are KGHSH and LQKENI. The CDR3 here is CASSPGVRGEQFF. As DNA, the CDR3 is TGTGCCAGCTCACCAGGCGTCAGGGGTGAGCAGTTCTTC.

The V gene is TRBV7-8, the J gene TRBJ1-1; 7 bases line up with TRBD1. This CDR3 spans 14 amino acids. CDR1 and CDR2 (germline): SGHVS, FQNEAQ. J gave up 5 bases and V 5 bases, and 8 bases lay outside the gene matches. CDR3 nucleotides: TGTGCCAGCAGCCAAACAGGGGTTGAGACTGAAGCTTTCTTT. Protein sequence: CASSQTGVETEAFF. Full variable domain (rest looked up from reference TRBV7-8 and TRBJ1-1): GAGVSQSPRYKVAKRGQDVALRCDPISGHVSLFWYQQALGQGPEFLTYFQNEAQLDKSGLPSDRFFAERPEGSVSTLKIQRTQQEDSAVYLCASSQTGVETEAFFGQGTRLTVV.